There are a few counts of the clone carrying this T cell receptor (beta chain). Its target is unknown. This entry belongs to a study of Graves' ophthalmopathy and Graves' hyperthyroidism. Whole-study findings and limits: Progression of ophthalmopathy was predicted by the model with around 70% sensitivity and just over 72% specificity.

The CDR3 runs 16 residues. Looked up from germline, CDR1 is MNHEY and CDR2 is SVGAGI. The V segment lost 6 bases and the J segment 6 bases; nucleotides outside the gene matches: 14. Amplification of TCR beta CDR3 regions used RNA transcripts. Second-round multiplex PCR came after a first-round RT-PCR that employed HTBI primers. TCRdb itself ran the multiplex PCR reads through MiXCR, one entry per CDR3 protein. Here the sample spans about 740,000 distinct CDR3 sequences, 40% being singletons. This receptor was identified in an adult man with Graves' ophthalmopathy. Sequencing was done on a sample of peripheral blood. J is TRBJ1-1 and V is TRBV6-5; 9 bases map to TRBD1. CDR3: CASSRRPGTGLAEAFF. In DNA form, the CDR3 reads TGTGCCAGCAGCCGGCGGCCCGGGACAGGGCTGGCTGAAGCTTTCTTT.